The next 29 T cell receptor beta chains were all read from a single sample in a study of CD8 T cells in ankylosing spondylitis. Points from the study as a whole: A motif in TCR beta, a set of 8 or 9 highly homologous variants, appeared characteristic of ankylosing spondylitis blood.

From the 5' RACE reads, TCRdb called clonotypes with MiXCR, one entry per CDR3 protein. The table shows about 540,000 distinct CDR3 sequences, with about 12% occurring only once. Their antigens are not known. The sequencing sample was made of blood, either unsorted or a sorted T cell fraction (not recorded which). These receptors were collected from a male donor with ankylosing spondylitis.

Many counts were recorded for this clonotype. The rearrangement joins TRBV7-9 to TRBJ2-7, with D perhaps being TRBD1 or TRBD2 (5 bases each). Deletions cut 2 bases from V and 10 bases from J, with 9 bases between. There are 11 residues in the CDR3. Germline V gene lookup returns CDR1 SEHNR and CDR2 FQNEAQ (reference sequence). The CDR3 DNA follows: TGTGCCAGCAGCTTAATGGGGGAACAGTACTTC. Protein sequence: CASSLMGEQYF.

This clonotype was detected only a few times. The chain employs TRBV20-1 and TRBJ2-3, with 13 nucleotides matching TRBD2. J gave up 5 bases and V 5 bases, and 4 bases lay outside the gene matches. Germline CDR1 and CDR2: DFQATT and SNEGSKA (reference sequence). The CDR3 runs 14 residues. The CDR3 loop is CSAPTSGRKDTQYF. The DNA for the CDR3 is TGCAGTGCTCCGACTAGCGGGAGGAAAGATACGCAGTATTTT.

For this clonotype: Mismatch with germline at one junction end may stem from a read error. The chain employs TRBV5-1 and TRBJ1-4; D may be TRBD1 (5 bases). The CDR3 contains 12 residues. Germline CDR1 reads SGHRS; CDR2 reads YFSETQ. The CDR3 spells CASSSLTGTFSF. As DNA, the CDR3 is TGCGCCAGCAGCTCCTTAACCGGGACCTTCAGTTTT.

The CDR3 loop reads CASLNPSGRRGTDTQYF. Here the CDR3 DNA reads TGTGCCAGCCTAAACCCTAGCGGGAGGAGAGGCACAGATACGCAGTATTTT. The V call is TRBV2, the J call TRBJ2-3, with 11 bases fitting TRBD2. J lost 1 base, V lost 8 bases, and 11 bases had no gene match. The CDR3 contains 17 residues. The germline V gene has CDR1 SNHLY and CDR2 FYNNEI.

The V and J genes are TRBV24-1 and TRBJ2-1; a weak D match, TRBD2 (5 bases). CDR3 size: 16 residues. Germline lookup yields CDR1 KGHDR and CDR2 SFDVKD. V shed 5 bases and J shed 3 bases, with 16 bases lying between them. Here the CDR3 DNA reads TGTGCCACCAGTGGGCAGGAAGCGGTTTACTACAATGAGCAGTTCTTC. Protein product: CATSGQEAVYYNEQFF.

This clonotype came up many times. The V and J genes are TRBV12-3 or TRBV12-4 and TRBJ1-5; D ambiguous. The CDR3 spans 12 residues. V gave up 3 bases and J gave up 7 bases, with 7 bases separating them. The CDR3 loop reads CASSFSRQPQHF. CDR3 DNA: TGTGCCAGCAGTTTTAGTCGACAGCCCCAGCATTTT.

The rearrangement uses TRBV6-1 and TRBJ2-5; a weak D match, TRBD1 (7 bases). The CDR3 contains 14 residues. The V end lost 2 bases, the J end lost 5 bases, and 12 bases lay between the germline ends. Germline lookup yields CDR1 MNHNS and CDR2 SASEGT. CDR3 sequence: CASSEQGGSETQYF. Written as DNA, the CDR3 is TGTGCCAGCAGTGAACAGGGGGGCTCGGAGACCCAGTACTTC.

This chain connects TRBV29-1 to TRBJ2-1, with TRBD2 matching over 9 bases. This CDR3 contains 14 residues. The germline CDR1 and CDR2 sequences are SQVTM and ANQGSEA. V dropped 6 bases and J dropped 4; count of bases not matched to a gene: 7. The CDR3: CSVTLAGFYNEQFF. The DNA for the CDR3 is TGCAGCGTGACCCTAGCGGGATTTTACAATGAGCAGTTCTTC.

This clonotype was seen a handful of times. This rearrangement joins TRBV6-1 to TRBJ2-1; 8 nucleotides match TRBD1. J gave up 2 bases and V 6 bases, and 9 bases lay outside the gene matches. The CDR3 is 16 amino acids. Per the germline V gene, CDR1 is MNHNS and CDR2 is SASEGT. CDR3 coding DNA: TGTGCCAGCAGAACATCCGGGACAGGTGCCTACAATGAGCAGTTCTTC. This sequence encodes CASRTSGTGAYNEQFF.

The gene calls are TRBV27 and TRBJ1-2; D is unclear. Germline CDR1 reads MNHEY; CDR2 reads SMNVEV (reference sequence). This CDR3 has 13 amino acids. V was shortened by 6 bases and J by 6 bases, with 14 bases between the two germline ends. This chain's CDR3 is CASRKSKQDGYTF. The CDR3 nucleotides read TGTGCCAGCAGGAAAAGCAAGCAGGATGGCTACACCTTC.

The V gene is TRBV7-6, the J gene TRBJ2-1; D not certain. V lost 4 bases, J lost 5 bases, and 9 bases lay in between. Germline V lookup: CDR1 SGHVS, CDR2 FNYEAQ. The CDR3 covers 13 residues. DNA for the CDR3: TGTGCCAGCAGCTCCGGGCACGACAATGAGCAGTTCTTC. Protein product: CASSSGHDNEQFF.

The rearrangement uses TRBV10-2 and TRBJ1-1; D not certain. V gave up 7 bases and J gave up 1 base, with 10 bases separating them. The length of the CDR3 is 13 residues. Germline values: CDR1 WSHSY, CDR2 SAAADI. The CDR3 DNA follows: TGCGCCAGCACCTTCTACAAGAACACTGAAGCTTTCTTT. Protein product: CASTFYKNTEAFF.

This chain uses TRBV5-5 with TRBJ2-1, with D possibly being TRBD1 (6 bases). V shed 3 bases and J shed 9 bases, with 19 bases lying between them. Germline V CDR1 and CDR2: SGHKS, YYEKEE (reference sequence). There are 15 residues in the CDR3. The CDR3 nucleotides read TGTGCCAGCAGCTCCCTGTCCCAGGGGTTAAGTGAGCAGTTCTTC. Protein sequence: CASSSLSQGLSEQFF. The full variable domain, its missing parts supplied by reference TRBV5-5 and TRBJ2-1, is DAGVTQSPTHLIKTRGQQVTLRCSPISGHKSVSWYQQVLGQGPQFIFQYYEKEERGRGNFPDRFSARQFPNYSSELNVNALLLGDSALYLCASSSLSQGLSEQFFGPGTRLTVL.

This clonotype has only a few counts. The chain carries TRBV10-2 and TRBJ2-7; 11 bases agree with TRBD2. V dropped 4 bases and J dropped 1; count of bases not matched to a gene: 3. In germline, CDR1 is WSHSY, CDR2 SAAADI. This CDR3 region has 15 residues. The CDR3 is CASSGRLAGSYEQYF. Written as DNA, the CDR3 is TGCGCCAGCAGTGGGAGACTAGCGGGATCCTACGAGCAGTACTTC.

There are a few counts of this clonotype. This chain links TRBV7-2 with TRBJ2-1, with a possible D match to TRBD1 (6 bases). The CDR3 loop spans 16 amino acids. Germline V gives CDR1 SGHTA, CDR2 FQGNSA. Trimming removed 5 bases at V and 5 bases at J, with 19 bases between. In DNA form, the CDR3 reads TGTGCCAGCAGCCCCCAGACAGGACCGCCGGACAATGAGCAGTTCTTC. This translates into CASSPQTGPPDNEQFF.

The chain recombines TRBV24-1 with TRBJ2-7; 7 nucleotides agree with TRBD1. Germline V gene lookup returns CDR1 KGHDR and CDR2 SFDVKD. CDR3 length: 15 residues. V lost 4 bases and J lost 4; bases outside the gene matches: 9. The CDR3 DNA reads as TGTGCCACCAGTGACCAACTCGACAGGGTTTACGAGCAGTACGTC. Its translation is CATSDQLDRVYEQYV.

There are a few counts of this clonotype. The gene calls are TRBV20-1 and TRBJ2-5; D may correspond to TRBD1 or TRBD2 (5 bases each). Per the germline V gene, CDR1 is DFQATT and CDR2 is SNEGSKA (reference sequence). This CDR3 region has 13 residues. Trimming left V 5 bases short and J 5 bases short, with 15 bases between. DNA of the CDR3: TGCAGTGCTGCCGGGACGGCAGGCGAGACCCAGTACTTC. It translates to CSAAGTAGETQYF.

This clonotype was counted ten times or more. The V and J genes are TRBV5-1 and TRBJ2-3, with 10 bases that match TRBD2. Germline trimming cut 7 bases from V and 1 base from J; bases unmatched to any gene: 6. This CDR3 contains 15 residues. Per the germline V gene, CDR1 is SGHRS and CDR2 is YFSETQ. The CDR3 sequence: CASSSLAGGTDTQYF. Written as DNA, the CDR3 is TGCGCCAGCTCCTCGCTAGCGGGAGGCACAGATACGCAGTATTTT.

The chain links TRBV7-2 to TRBJ1-5; D is undetermined. The germline V and J ends were trimmed by 1 base and 2 bases, with 9 bases remaining between them. Germline V lookup: CDR1 SGHTA, CDR2 FQGNSA. The CDR3 spans 15 residues. For the CDR3, the DNA is TGTGCCAGCAGCTTAGGCAGGCCTGGCAATCAGCCCCAGCATTTT. This codes for CASSLGRPGNQPQHF.

DNA for the CDR3: TGCGCCAGCAGCTTTACCGACAGCGAAGAGACCCAGTACTTC. Residues: CASSFTDSEETQYF. The chain is built from TRBV5-1 and TRBJ2-5, with D possibly TRBD1 on 5 matching bases. V was trimmed by 2 bases and J by 3 bases, leaving 11 bases between them. This CDR3 is built from 14 residues. The germline V gene has CDR1 SGHRS and CDR2 YFSETQ.

This clonotype was seen many times. The genes are TRBV9 and TRBJ2-5; 14 nucleotides align to TRBD2. The germline V gene has CDR1 SGDLS and CDR2 YYNGEE. V lost 4 bases, J lost 0 bases, and 8 bases stayed unmatched. This CDR3 has 18 residues. This CDR3 reads CASSSRTSGGRYQETQYF. CDR3 sequence (DNA): TGTGCCAGCAGCTCCCGGACTAGCGGGGGGAGATACCAAGAGACCCAGTACTTC.

The chain employs TRBV7-9 and TRBJ2-7; 11 nucleotides align to TRBD2. Germline V gene lookup returns CDR1 SEHNR and CDR2 FQNEAQ (reference sequence). The CDR3 has 15 amino acids. The junction had 6 bases not matched to a gene; V was cut back by 6 bases and J by 2 bases. The CDR3 sequence is CASSYSGRATYEQYF. The CDR3 nucleotides are TGTGCCAGCAGTTATAGCGGGAGGGCCACCTACGAGCAGTACTTC.

This clonotype was found a few times. V gene TRBV7-2 combines with J gene TRBJ1-6, with a tentative D call TRBD1 (5 bases). CDR1 is SGHTA, CDR2 FQGNSA, per germline. The length of the CDR3 is 14 residues. Trimming stripped 3 bases from V and 5 bases from J, with 8 bases between. The CDR3 reads CASSLTADNSPLHF. DNA for the CDR3: TGTGCCAGCAGCTTGACAGCAGATAATTCACCCCTCCACTTT.

This chain links TRBV18 with TRBJ2-1, with D perhaps matching TRBD1 (6 bases). The CDR3 consists of 17 residues. V was pared by 0 bases and J by 2 bases, with 14 bases between. Germline V gene sequence: CDR1 KGHSH, CDR2 LQKENI. CDR3 in DNA: TGTGCCAGCTCACCACCGACAGGCCTTGGAACCTACAATGAGCAGTTCTTC. This translates into CASSPPTGLGTYNEQFF. The variable domain in full, with the rest retrieved from reference TRBV18 and TRBJ2-1, is NAGVMQNPRHLVRRRGQEARLRCSPMKGHSHVYWYRQLPEEGLKFMVYLQKENIIDESGMPKERFSAEFPKEGPSILRIQQVVRGDSAAYFCASSPPTGLGTYNEQFFGPGTRLTVL.

This rearrangement joins TRBV11-2 to TRBJ1-4; possible D gene TRBD1, 5 bases. In germline, CDR1 is SGHAT, CDR2 FQNNGV. The CDR3 loop spans 18 amino acids. V was clipped by 7 bases and J by 1 base, with 22 bases between them. CDR3 amino acids: CASTSPAGVGLTNEKLFF. The CDR3 region has the DNA TGTGCCAGCACCTCCCCCGCAGGCGTGGGACTAACTAATGAAAAACTGTTTTTT.

This clonotype is medium-sized (0.01 to 0.1%) in the sample. The chain couples TRBV25-1 to TRBJ2-1; a weak D match, TRBD2 (6 bases). The germline V gene has CDR1 MGHDK and CDR2 SYGVNS. The ends were cut back, 5 bases at V and 3 bases at J, with 14 bases in the middle. CDR3 length equals 15 residues. The CDR3 nucleotides read TGTGCCAGCAGTCGCGGAGGGACGGTCTACAATGAGCAGTTCTTC. It encodes CASSRGGTVYNEQFF.

The sample holds many counts of this clonotype. This chain links TRBV24-1 with TRBJ2-1; TRBD2 agrees at 11 bases. The length of the CDR3 is 18 residues. CDR1 and CDR2 from the germline V gene are KGHDR and SFDVKD. After removal of 3 bases from V and 3 bases from J, the junction contained 9 bases not matched to a gene. In nucleotides, the CDR3 is TGTGCCACCAGTGATCCCACTAGCGGGAGAGCCGGCTACAATGAGCAGTTCTTC. Amino acid sequence: CATSDPTSGRAGYNEQFF.

This chain uses TRBV20-1 with TRBJ2-1; TRBD2 is a possible D gene (5 bases). The germline CDR1 and CDR2 sequences are DFQATT and SNEGSKA (reference sequence). Trimming pared 1 base from V and 3 bases from J, leaving 13 bases between. This CDR3 comprises 15 residues. The CDR3 bases are TGCAGTGCTAGAGTTTCTAGCCCCCGCTACAATGAGCAGTTCTTC. It encodes CSARVSSPRYNEQFF.

The chain employs TRBV13 and TRBJ2-6, with D uncertain. The V end was cut by 4 bases, the J end by 0 bases, with 25 bases between. Looked up from germline, CDR1 is PRHDT and CDR2 is FYEKMQ (reference sequence). The CDR3 has 21 residues. CDR3 sequence reads: CASSSKEPSLVRTSGANVLTF. DNA for the CDR3: TGTGCCAGCAGCTCCAAAGAACCCTCCCTAGTCCGGACCTCTGGGGCCAACGTCCTGACTTTC.